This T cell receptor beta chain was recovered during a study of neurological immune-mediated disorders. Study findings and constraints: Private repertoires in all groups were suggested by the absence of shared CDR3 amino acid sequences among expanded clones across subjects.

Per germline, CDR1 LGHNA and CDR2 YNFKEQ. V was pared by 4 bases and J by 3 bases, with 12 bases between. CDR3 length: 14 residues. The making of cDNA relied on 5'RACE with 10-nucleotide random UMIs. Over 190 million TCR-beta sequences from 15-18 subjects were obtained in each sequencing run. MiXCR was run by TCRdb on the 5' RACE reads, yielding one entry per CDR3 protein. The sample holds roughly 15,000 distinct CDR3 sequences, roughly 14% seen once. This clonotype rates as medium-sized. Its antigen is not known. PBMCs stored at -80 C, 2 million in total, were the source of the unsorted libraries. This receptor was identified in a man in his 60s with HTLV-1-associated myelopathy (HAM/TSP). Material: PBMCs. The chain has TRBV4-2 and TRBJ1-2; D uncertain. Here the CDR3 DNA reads TGTGCCAGCAGCCTACACTTGAGTGACTATGGCTACACCTTC. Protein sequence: CASSLHLSDYGYTF.